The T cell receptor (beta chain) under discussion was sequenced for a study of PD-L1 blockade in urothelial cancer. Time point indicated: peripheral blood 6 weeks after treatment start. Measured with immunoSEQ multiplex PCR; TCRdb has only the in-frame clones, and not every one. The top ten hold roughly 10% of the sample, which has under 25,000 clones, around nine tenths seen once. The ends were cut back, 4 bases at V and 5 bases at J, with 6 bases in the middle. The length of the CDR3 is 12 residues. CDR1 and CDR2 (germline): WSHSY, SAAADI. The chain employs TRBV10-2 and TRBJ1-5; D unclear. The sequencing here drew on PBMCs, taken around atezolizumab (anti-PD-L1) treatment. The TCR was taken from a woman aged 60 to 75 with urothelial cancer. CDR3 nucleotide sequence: TGCGCCAGCAGTGTACCGGATCAGCCCCAGCATTTT. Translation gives CASSVPDQPQHF.